A single sample gave rise to the 17 T cell receptor beta chains below, sequenced in a study of T cell repertoires in cytomegalovirus infection. TCRdb re-called the reads with MiXCR, one entry per CDR3 protein. The table lists about 920,000 distinct CDR3 sequences, roughly 30% of them singletons, with over 11% in the top ten. No antigen has been identified for these receptors. The specimen was cultured CD8+ T cells from PBMCs, collected from culture after CMV antigen stimulation. The origin of the receptors is a human donor in good health (CMV status not recorded). Some clones in this sample may be carry-over from other donors' samples.

This clonotype appeared a few times. The chain employs TRBV27 and TRBJ1-1; a possible D gene is TRBD1 (5 bases). V was clipped by 7 bases and J by 1 base, with 16 bases between them. CDR3 size: 15 residues. The germline V gene encodes CDR1 MNHEY and CDR2 SMNVEV (reference sequence). CDR3 region: CASTPFGGGNTEAFF. The DNA for the CDR3 is TGTGCCAGCACCCCGTTTGGGGGTGGGAACACTGAAGCTTTCTTT.

The chain is built from TRBV5-6 and TRBJ2-1; 11 positions agree with TRBD1. V was pared by 4 bases and J by 8 bases, with 2 bases of the junction left unmatched. The CDR3 is 13 residues long. Germline CDR1 reads SGHDT; CDR2 reads YYEEEE. CDR3 sequence reads: CASSRTGGHEQFF. The CDR3 DNA reads TGTGCCAGCAGCAGGACAGGGGGCCATGAGCAGTTCTTC.

At least ten counts were recorded for this clonotype. This chain uses TRBV7-2 with TRBJ2-1; D is unresolved. This CDR3 is 18 amino acids long. The germline gives CDR1 SGHTA, CDR2 FQGNSA. Trimming shortened V by 2 bases and J by 0 bases, and 17 bases separated the two germline ends. The CDR3: CASSLLTQYPFSYNEQFF. CDR3 DNA sequence: TGTGCCAGCAGCTTATTAACCCAGTACCCATTCTCCTACAATGAGCAGTTCTTC.

The sample holds many counts of this clonotype. The chain combines TRBV6-2 or TRBV6-3 with TRBJ1-1; D is unresolved. Germline CDR1 and CDR2: MNHEY and SVGEGT. The CDR3 contains 11 residues. V was cut by 5 bases and J by 3 bases, with 4 bases left in between. This chain's CDR3 is CASSDYTEAFF. The CDR3 DNA reads as TGTGCCAGCAGTGACTACACTGAAGCTTTCTTT.

V usage is TRBV6-1 and J usage is TRBJ2-1; D possibly matches TRBD1 or TRBD2 (6 bases each). V dropped 2 bases and J dropped 0 bases, with 20 bases sitting between them. The CDR3 is 19 amino acids. CDR1 is MNHNS and CDR2 is SASEGT in the germline V gene. CDR3 nucleotides: TGTGCCAGCAGTGAAAAAAGGGGGGCCTATAGTAGCTCCTACAATGAGCAGTTCTTC. This gives the protein CASSEKRGAYSSSYNEQFF.

This clonotype was counted only a few times. This sequence joins TRBV28 and TRBJ2-7; D gene unclear. CDR1 MDHEN and CDR2 SYDVKM come from the germline V gene. The CDR3 spans 12 residues. V was trimmed by 4 bases and J by 6 bases, leaving 10 bases between them. CDR3 protein: CASSSEEGEQYV. The DNA of the CDR3 is TGTGCCAGCAGTTCCGAGGAAGGCGAGCAGTACGTC.

This clonotype came up a few times. This chain uses TRBV5-5 with TRBJ2-5; D remains ambiguous. V shed 0 bases and J shed 5 bases, with 11 bases lying between them. Germline V gives CDR1 SGHKS, CDR2 YYEKEE (reference sequence). The CDR3 totals 14 residues. CDR3 sequence (DNA): TGTGCCAGCAGCTTGGTTGGCGTCTTGGAGACCCAGTACTTC. Its translation is CASSLVGVLETQYF.

This clonotype has a handful of counts. J is TRBJ2-5 and V is TRBV25-1; the match to TRBD2 covers 9 bases. CDR3 size: 16 residues. Germline V lookup: CDR1 MGHDK, CDR2 SYGVNS. V shed 2 bases, J shed 7 bases, and the junction held 11 bases outside the gene matches. The CDR3 nucleotides read TGTGCCAGCAGTGAAATCCCCGACTGGCGGGGGGGGACCCAGTACTTC. Translation: CASSEIPDWRGGTQYF.

The rearrangement links TRBV7-4 to TRBJ2-3; 13 bases are a match to TRBD2. The CDR3 loop spans 16 amino acids. With V trimmed by 4 bases and J by 6 bases, 7 bases remained unmatched. The germline V gene encodes CDR1 SGHVT and CDR2 SQSDAQ. This CDR3 reads CASSWPGLAGLDTQYF. CDR3 coding DNA: TGTGCCAGCAGCTGGCCGGGACTAGCGGGGTTGGATACGCAGTATTTT.

This clonotype was detected a few times. This chain joins TRBV7-9 and TRBJ2-1; no clear D gene. The V and J ends lost 5 bases and 14 bases respectively, with 10 bases between them. The CDR3 spans 10 residues. CDR1 and CDR2 from the germline V gene are SEHNR and FQNEAQ (reference sequence). The CDR3 region is CASSPDLEFF. The CDR3 nucleotides read TGTGCCAGCAGCCCGGACCTTGAGTTCTTC.

This clonotype was counted only a few times. The V gene is TRBV11-2, the J gene TRBJ2-7; a possible D gene is TRBD2 (7 bases). V gave up 2 bases and J gave up 6 bases, with 23 bases separating them. CDR1 and CDR2 (germline): SGHAT, FQNNGV. This CDR3 has 17 amino acids. For the CDR3, the DNA is TGTGCCAGCAGCTTAAGCGGGGCAGGGGTTCTCCTTTCCGAGCAGTACTTC. Translated, it gives CASSLSGAGVLLSEQYF.

This clonotype was seen a handful of times. The rearrangement joins TRBV19 to TRBJ2-2; 9 bases line up with TRBD1. This CDR3 region has 15 residues. Germline-derived CDR1 and CDR2 are LNHDA and SQIVND (reference sequence). The V and J ends lost 3 bases and 7 bases, in that order; junction bases with no gene match: 6. The CDR3 nucleotides read TGTGCCAGTAGTATGGACAGGGGTTTGAGCGGGGAGCTGTTTTTT. Encoded protein: CASSMDRGLSGELFF.

This chain links TRBV28 with TRBJ1-2, with 10 bases aligning to TRBD1. V trimming: 6 bases; J trimming: 4 bases; junction bases outside the gene matches: 8. CDR1 and CDR2 (germline): MDHEN, SYDVKM. This CDR3 has 15 residues. The CDR3 loop is CASRNRQGATYGYTF. The CDR3 DNA reads TGTGCCAGCAGAAACAGACAGGGGGCCACCTATGGCTACACCTTC.

This clonotype was counted a few times. The chain links TRBV2 to TRBJ1-2; a possible D gene is TRBD1 (5 bases). The CDR3 sequence is 12 residues long. V shed 7 bases and J shed 6 bases, with 12 bases lying between them. The germline gives CDR1 SNHLY, CDR2 FYNNEI. Here the CDR3 reads CASKGRVHGYTF. CDR3 nucleotides: TGTGCCAGCAAGGGGAGGGTTCATGGCTACACCTTC.

This clonotype was detected only a few times. V gene TRBV7-6 combines with J gene TRBJ2-7; perhaps TRBD1 as D (7 bases). The V end was cut by 4 bases, the J end by 7 bases, with 17 bases between. CDR1 is SGHVS and CDR2 is FNYEAQ in the germline V gene. This CDR3 spans 14 amino acids. The CDR3 spells CASSSRDRGFEQYF. The CDR3 DNA is TGTGCCAGCAGCTCGCGGGACAGAGGCTTTGAGCAGTACTTC. The full variable domain, rest sourced from reference TRBV7-6 and TRBJ2-7, is GAGVSQSPRYKVTKRGQDVALRCDPISGHVSLYWYRQALGQGPEFLTYFNYEAQQDKSGLPNDRFSAERPEGSISTLTIQRTEQRDSAMYRCASSSRDRGFEQYFGPGTRLTVT.

The gene calls are TRBV12-3 or TRBV12-4 and TRBJ1-1, with D perhaps matching TRBD1 (5 bases). There are 13 residues in the CDR3. V lost 8 bases and J 1 base, leaving 11 bases between the germline ends. In DNA, the CDR3 is TGTGCCAGCGGGACTCAGCGGAACACTGAAGCTTTCTTT. Translated, it gives CASGTQRNTEAFF.

This clonotype occurred a few times. The V and J genes are TRBV5-6 and TRBJ1-2; D is perhaps TRBD1 (5 bases). The V gene lost 4 bases and the J gene lost 3 bases, with 25 bases spanning the gap. This CDR3 is 18 amino acids long. CDR1 is SGHDT and CDR2 is YYEEEE in the germline V gene. CDR3: CASSPAGPRLTRDYGYTF. CDR3 DNA: TGTGCCAGCAGCCCGGCGGGACCGCGCCTTACGAGGGACTATGGCTACACCTTC.